Listed below are T cell receptor beta chains from one sample, sequenced in a study of a mutant IDH1 vaccine in newly diagnosed glioma. The assay was immunoSEQ multiplex PCR, and TCRdb's table has in-frame clones only and misses some. Here the sample spans around 62,000 clones, over 75% being singletons. These receptors' antigens are unknown. The sample in question was PBMCs, obtained from a glioma patient whose treatment included an IDH1 peptide vaccine. Receptor source: a man aged 40-49 years with glioma. Each CDR3 is given with its conserved first and last residue. D genes are given only for firm matches.

CDR3 protein: CAIAVSSNYGYTF
CDR3 DNA: TGTGCCATCGCCGTGTCGTCTAACTATGGCTACACCTTC
J gene: TRBJ1-2
V gene: TRBV2
D gene: -

CDR3 protein: CASSLAGSINEKLFF
CDR3 DNA: TGTGCCAGCAGTTTAGCGGGGTCGATTAATGAAAAACTGTTTTTT
J gene: TRBJ1-4
V gene: TRBV28
D gene: -

CDR3 protein: CASSAPGTPQETQYF
CDR3 DNA: TGCGCCAGCAGTGCCCCCGGGACCCCCCAAGAGACCCAGTACTTC
J gene: TRBJ2-5
V gene: TRBV10-1
D gene: -

CDR3 protein: CATRDALGYEQYF
CDR3 DNA: TGTGCCACCAGAGACGCGTTAGGCTACGAGCAGTACTTC
J gene: TRBJ2-7
V gene: TRBV15
D gene: -

CDR3 protein: CASSHRPNTEAFF
CDR3 DNA: TGTGCCAGCAGCCACAGACCGAACACTGAAGCTTTCTTT
J gene: TRBJ1-1
V gene: TRBV14
D gene: -

CDR3 protein: CASSPWTGTANSPLHF
CDR3 DNA: TGTGCCAGCTCACCATGGACCGGGACAGCCAATTCACCCCTCCACTTT
J gene: TRBJ1-6
V gene: TRBV18
D gene: TRBD1

CDR3 protein: CASSTDRKYNEKLFF
CDR3 DNA: TGTGCCAGCAGCACAGACAGGAAATATAATGAAAAACTGTTTTTT
J gene: TRBJ1-4
V gene: TRBV7-9
D gene: -

CDR3 protein: CASSLGGRAYEQYF
CDR3 DNA: TGTGCCAGCAGCTTGGGAGGGCGGGCCTACGAGCAGTACTTC
J gene: TRBJ2-7
V gene: TRBV5-4
D gene: -

CDR3 protein: CASSYEGLASTDTQYF
CDR3 DNA: TGTGCCAGCAGTTACGAAGGACTAGCGAGCACAGATACGCAGTATTTT
J gene: TRBJ2-3
V gene: TRBV6-5
D gene: TRBD2

CDR3 protein: CASSIEADSTDTQYF
CDR3 DNA: TGTGCCAGCAGTATAGAGGCCGATAGCACAGATACGCAGTATTTT
J gene: TRBJ2-3
V gene: TRBV6-4
D gene: -

CDR3 protein: CASSLVIWQGSAMKYEQYF
CDR3 DNA: TGTGCCAGCAGCTTAGTAATCTGGCAGGGCTCGGCGATGAAATACGAGCAGTACTTC
J gene: TRBJ2-7
V gene: TRBV7-2
D gene: -